This passage covers 20 T cell receptor beta chains from one sample sequenced in a study of cytomegalovirus exposure and HLA in healthy donors. Vbeta (60) and Jbeta (13) primers were used in the PCR. The method was immunoSEQ multiplex PCR; TCRdb's version includes in-frame clones alone and lacks a portion of them. The sample has about 190,000 clones, just under 75% seen once. Sequenced sample: PBMCs. The receptor source for this set is a man aged 30 to 39 in good health and CMV-seropositive.

The V call is TRBV19, the J call TRBJ2-1; the D gene is possibly TRBD1 (5 bases). With 0 bases removed from V and 3 bases from J, the gap between germline ends came to 9 bases. CDR1 and CDR2 from the germline V gene are LNHDA and SQIVND (reference sequence). The CDR3 sequence is 15 residues long. CDR3 amino acids: CASSIDLQGYNEQFF. As DNA, the CDR3 is TGTGCCAGTAGTATAGATCTCCAGGGCTACAATGAGCAGTTCTTC.

This clone was counted a single time. The V gene is TRBV5-4, the J gene TRBJ2-7; D might be TRBD2 (6 bases). Germline V gives CDR1 SGHNT, CDR2 YYREEE (reference sequence). The CDR3 contains 12 residues. V gave up 4 bases and J gave up 6 bases, with 11 bases separating them. The chain's CDR3 is CASSRDGSEQYF. Written as DNA, the CDR3 is TGTGCCAGCAGCCGAGACGGGAGCGAGCAGTACTTC.

The chain employs TRBV7-9 and TRBJ2-7; possibly TRBD1 for D (5 bases). Trimming stripped 5 bases from V and 3 bases from J, with 14 bases between. CDR3 length: 14 amino acids. The germline V gene encodes CDR1 SEHNR and CDR2 FQNEAQ (reference sequence). The CDR3 here is CASSQTRQNYEQYF. The CDR3 bases are TGTGCCAGCAGCCAAACACGACAGAACTACGAGCAGTACTTC.

The V gene is TRBV2, the J gene TRBJ2-3; tentatively, D is TRBD2 (7 bases). From germline, CDR1 is SNHLY and CDR2 FYNNEI. The CDR3 is 17 amino acids. V lost 5 bases to trimming and J lost 4 bases, with 22 bases between them. DNA of the CDR3: TGTGCCAGCAGTCCCCTAGAGAGGGGGAGGGGCGCAGATACGCAGTATTTT. This sequence encodes CASSPLERGRGADTQYF.

This clone was detected only a few times. The CDR3 nucleotides are TGCGCCAGCAGCTTGGCAGGGGTCGAAGGGTATGGCTACACCTTC. This codes for CASSLAGVEGYGYTF. This chain joins TRBV5-1 and TRBJ1-2; weak D call: TRBD1 (6 bases). Germline V gene lookup returns CDR1 SGHRS and CDR2 YFSETQ. The CDR3 consists of 15 residues. Trimming removed 0 bases from V and 5 bases from J, with 14 bases in between.

The chain combines TRBV5-1 with TRBJ2-3; D is undetermined. V lost 4 bases, J lost 2 bases, and 14 bases lay in between. The CDR3 runs 15 residues. Germline lookup yields CDR1 SGHRS and CDR2 YFSETQ. CDR3 sequence: CASSPANPSTDTQYF. DNA of the CDR3: TGCGCCAGCAGCCCTGCTAACCCCTCCACAGATACGCAGTATTTT.

The V gene is TRBV19, the J gene TRBJ2-3; TRBD1 matches at 8 bases. The CDR3 loop spans 15 amino acids. Germline-derived CDR1 and CDR2 are LNHDA and SQIVND (reference sequence). The V gene end was trimmed by 4 bases and the J gene end by 4 bases; junction bases not matched to a gene: 7. The CDR3 DNA reads as TGTGCCAGTAGTACCACAGGGGGGATCGCAGATACGCAGTATTTT. This gives the protein CASSTTGGIADTQYF.

The chain uses TRBV27 and TRBJ1-5; 8 nucleotides align to TRBD1. V lost 10 bases, J lost 5 bases, and 7 bases stayed unmatched. The CDR3 is 13 amino acids. Germline V gene lookup returns CDR1 MNHEY and CDR2 SMNVEV (reference sequence). The CDR3 region has the DNA TGTGCCACACACTACAGGGGGGATCAGCCCCAGCATTTT. Its translation: CATHYRGDQPQHF.

The rearrangement joins TRBV5-1 to TRBJ2-1, with a weak D call TRBD1 (6 bases). The length of the CDR3 is 16 residues. V was cut by 0 bases and J by 2 bases, with 12 bases left in between. In germline, CDR1 is SGHRS, CDR2 YFSETQ. The CDR3 sequence: CASSLASGTPYNEQFF. The CDR3 coding sequence is TGCGCCAGCAGCTTGGCCTCCGGGACACCCTACAATGAGCAGTTCTTC.

The genes are TRBV7-9 and TRBJ2-1; 11 positions agree with TRBD1. Germline V gene lookup returns CDR1 SEHNR and CDR2 FQNEAQ (reference sequence). This CDR3 contains 11 residues. V was pared by 4 bases and J by 15 bases, with 2 bases of the junction left unmatched. CDR3 amino acids: CASSWTGGTFF. In DNA, the CDR3 is TGTGCCAGCAGCTGGACAGGGGGCACGTTCTTC. The full variable domain, its missing parts supplied by reference TRBV7-9 and TRBJ2-1, is DTGVSQNPRHKITKRGQNVTFRCDPISEHNRLYWYRQTLGQGPEFLTYFQNEAQLEKSRLLSDRFSAERPKGSFSTLEIQRTEQGDSAMYLCASSWTGGTFFGPGTRLTVL.

The J gene is TRBJ2-3, the V gene TRBV5-8; tentative D call: TRBD1 (5 bases). The CDR3 sequence is 15 residues long. Germline V gene data show CDR1 as SGHTS and CDR2 as YDEGEE. The germline V and J ends were trimmed by 4 bases and 0 bases, with 12 bases remaining between them. Here the CDR3 reads CASSLGLSSTDTQYF. The DNA for the CDR3 is TGTGCCAGCAGCCTGGGGCTTTCTAGCACAGATACGCAGTATTTT.

The V and J genes are TRBV9 and TRBJ2-3; TRBD2 might be the D (6 bases). The CDR3 spans 13 residues. CDR1 and CDR2 from the germline V gene are SGDLS and YYNGEE. Trimming cost V 3 bases and J 6 bases, with 11 bases left between them. The CDR3 spells CASSATRRDTQYF. Here the CDR3 DNA reads TGTGCCAGCAGCGCGACTAGGAGGGATACGCAGTATTTT.

The count of this clone is one. The chain combines TRBV7-2 with TRBJ2-2; D gene ambiguous. Germline V gives CDR1 SGHTA, CDR2 FQGNSA. The length of the CDR3 is 11 residues. V lost 7 bases and J lost 7, with 7 bases in between. The CDR3 protein is CASNSGGELFF. CDR3 bases: TGTGCCAGCAACTCTGGCGGGGAGCTGTTTTTT.

This clone was seen once. The rearrangement uses TRBV2 and TRBJ1-5; D is unresolved. From germline, CDR1 is SNHLY and CDR2 FYNNEI. The V gene lost 6 bases and the J gene lost 6 bases, with 12 bases spanning the gap. The CDR3 is made up of 13 amino acids. CDR3 nucleotide sequence: TGTGCCAGCAGCACGGGTTTAGGTCAGCCCCAGCATTTT. Translating it yields CASSTGLGQPQHF.

This clone was detected a few times. V and J are TRBV2 and TRBJ2-7; possibly TRBD1 for D (7 bases). This CDR3 spans 15 amino acids. V was trimmed by 6 bases and J by 0 bases, leaving 15 bases between them. Germline CDR1 reads SNHLY; CDR2 reads FYNNEI. In DNA, the CDR3 is TGTGCCAGCAGCCAGGGGGGCGGGCTCTCCTACGAGCAGTACTTC. Its translation is CASSQGGGLSYEQYF.

The chain uses TRBV4-1 and TRBJ2-7, with 11 bases matching TRBD1. The CDR3 runs to 15 residues. Germline assignment: CDR1 MGHRA and CDR2 YSYEKL. The J segment lost 4 bases and the V segment lost 4 bases, leaving 6 bases of the junction unmatched. Written as DNA, the CDR3 is TGCGCCAGCAGCCTCCGGGACAGGGGGTGGTACGAGCAGTACTTC. It specifies CASSLRDRGWYEQYF.

The V and J genes are TRBV15 and TRBJ1-1, with D hard to call. The CDR3 runs to 13 residues. Germline-derived CDR1 and CDR2 are LNHNV and YYDKDF (reference sequence). Deletions cut 5 bases from V and 3 bases from J, with 10 bases between. The CDR3 is CATSSGGDTEAFF. CDR3 coding DNA: TGTGCCACCAGCTCGGGTGGTGACACTGAAGCTTTCTTT.

This chain uses TRBV6-6 with TRBJ1-5, with 9 bases that match TRBD1. The V and J ends lost 7 bases and 7 bases, in that order; junction bases with no gene match: 8. Per germline, CDR1 MNHNY and CDR2 SVGAGI (reference sequence). The CDR3 spans 14 residues. Written as DNA, the CDR3 is TGTGCCAGCAATGGGGGACAGGGTGAACAGCCCCAGCATTTT. Translating gives CASNGGQGEQPQHF.

The chain joins TRBV7-2 to TRBJ1-1; D is uncertain. The CDR3 consists of 13 residues. Germline loops: CDR1 SGHTA, CDR2 FQGNSA. Between the trimmed V and J ends, which lost 5 bases and 5 bases, there was a span of 12 bases. The CDR3 protein is CASSIGSGTEAFF. In DNA form, the CDR3 reads TGTGCCAGCAGCATAGGTTCGGGAACTGAAGCTTTCTTT.

The chain uses TRBV1 and TRBJ2-2; the table's D call, TRBD2, has no DNA check behind it. TRBV1 represents a pseudogene. The CDR3 spans 19 residues. The CDR3 spells CTSNQRLAAKFANTGELFF. The DNA of the CDR3 is TGCACCAGCAACCAGAGACTAGCGGCCAAGTTCGCGAACACCGGGGAGCTGTTTTTT.